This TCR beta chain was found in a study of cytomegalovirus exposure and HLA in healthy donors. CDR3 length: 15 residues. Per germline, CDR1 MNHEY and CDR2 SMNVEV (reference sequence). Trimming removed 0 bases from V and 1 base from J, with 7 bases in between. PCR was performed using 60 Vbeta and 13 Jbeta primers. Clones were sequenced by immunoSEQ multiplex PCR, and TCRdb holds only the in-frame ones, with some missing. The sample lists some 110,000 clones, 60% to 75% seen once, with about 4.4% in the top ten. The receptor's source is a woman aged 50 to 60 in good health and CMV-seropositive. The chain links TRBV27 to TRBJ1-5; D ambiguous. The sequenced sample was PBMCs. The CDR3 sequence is CASSLSTGSNQPQHF. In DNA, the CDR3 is TGTGCCAGCAGTTTATCGACGGGGAGCAATCAGCCCCAGCATTTT.